This T cell receptor beta chain derives from a study of vaccination effects on CD4 cells after COVID-19. ViraFEST used viral peptide pools to expand antigen-specific CD4+ T cells before sequencing. Once cultured for 9 to 11 days, the cells underwent separation to obtain CD4+ T cells. It was two doses of either the BNT162b2 or mRNA-1273 vaccine that participants received. The assay was immunoSEQ multiplex PCR, and TCRdb's table has in-frame clones only and misses some. The sample contains 75,000 or so clones, under 80% of which appear only once. Trimming cost V 4 bases and J 2 bases; bases outside gene matches: 22. There are 21 residues in the CDR3. Germline V gene sequence: CDR1 MDHEN, CDR2 SYDVKM. Of note for this clone: Antigen: not known.

The specimen was CD4+ T cells from PBMCs cultured with HCoV-OC43 spike peptides, collected after COVID-19 vaccination. The sample's subset: HCoV-OC43 spike overlapping peptide pool stimulation. This sequence originates from a human donor who received a COVID-19 vaccine. The J gene is TRBJ2-3, the V gene TRBV28, with 9 bases that match TRBD1. Here the CDR3 DNA reads TGTGCCAGCAGTTCCCGAATAACACAGGGGGCGCGGTTTGTGTTCACAGATACGCAGTATTTT. Its translation: CASSSRITQGARFVFTDTQYF.